A selection of T cell receptor beta chains follows, all from one sample in a study of blood T cell repertoires in COVID-19. Produced via immunoSEQ multiplex PCR; TCRdb's table is partial and in-frame only. The sample lists 100,000 to 150,000 clones; approximately 90% were seen once. Sequencing was done on a sample of peripheral blood. The receptor source for this set is a human donor in a cohort sampled during active COVID-19. CDR3s include the opening cysteine and the closing phenylalanine or tryptophan. Fields, in order: D gene, J gene, clone size, V gene, CDR3 length, CDR3 protein, CDR3 DNA. A D gene is named only where the DNA matches it firmly. The size entry is marked missing in some rows and otherwise reads once, few, many or a size class.

d_gene: .
j_gene: TRBJ1-4
abundance: once
v_gene: TRBV5-4
len: 14
CDR3aa: CASSLDSTNEKLFF
CDR3nt: TGTGCCAGCAGCCTAGACAGCACCAATGAAAAACTGTTTTTT

d_gene: TRBD1
j_gene: TRBJ2-5
abundance: .
v_gene: TRBV18
len: 16
CDR3aa: CASSPWTGGGEETQYF
CDR3nt: TGTGCCAGCTCACCTTGGACAGGGGGCGGGGAAGAGACCCAGTACTTC

d_gene: .
j_gene: TRBJ1-2
abundance: .
v_gene: TRBV5-6
len: 13
CDR3aa: CASSLAGNYGYTF
CDR3nt: TGTGCCAGCAGCTTGGCGGGGAACTATGGCTACACCTTC

d_gene: .
j_gene: TRBJ1-3
abundance: .
v_gene: TRBV6-5
len: 15
CDR3aa: CASTPGGFSGNTIYF
CDR3nt: TGTGCCAGCACCCCTGGGGGGTTCTCTGGAAACACCATATATTTT

d_gene: TRBD2
j_gene: TRBJ2-5
abundance: .
v_gene: TRBV13
len: 14
CDR3aa: CASSLAGGQETQYF
CDR3nt: TGTGCCAGCAGCTTAGCGGGGGGCCAAGAGACCCAGTACTTC

d_gene: .
j_gene: TRBJ2-1
abundance: .
v_gene: TRBV29-1
len: 13
CDR3aa: CSPHSKRDNEQFF
CDR3nt: TGCAGCCCCCATTCTAAGCGGGACAATGAGCAGTTCTTC

d_gene: .
j_gene: TRBJ2-2
abundance: .
v_gene: TRBV10-2
len: 12
CDR3aa: CASRWRGGELFF
CDR3nt: TGCGCCAGCAGGTGGAGGGGCGGGGAGCTGTTTTTT

d_gene: .
j_gene: TRBJ1-4
abundance: .
v_gene: TRBV28
len: 18
CDR3aa: CASSTSRRKLKTNEKLFF
CDR3nt: TGTGCCAGCAGTACCTCCCGGAGGAAGCTAAAGACTAATGAAAAACTGTTTTTT

d_gene: .
j_gene: TRBJ2-5
abundance: once
v_gene: TRBV2
len: 13
CDR3aa: CASSAAGQETQYF
CDR3nt: TGTGCCAGCAGTGCGGCAGGCCAAGAGACCCAGTACTTC

d_gene: .
j_gene: TRBJ2-5
abundance: .
v_gene: TRBV12-3/TRBV12-4
len: 13
CDR3aa: CASTLYRQETQYF
CDR3nt: TGTGCCAGCACTCTCTATCGCCAAGAGACCCAGTACTTC

d_gene: TRBD1
j_gene: TRBJ2-7
abundance: .
v_gene: TRBV10-3
len: 12
CDR3aa: CAIGQGAYEQYF
CDR3nt: TGTGCCATCGGACAGGGGGCATACGAGCAGTACTTC

d_gene: .
j_gene: TRBJ1-4
abundance: .
v_gene: TRBV6-5
len: 15
CDR3aa: CASSYSTGGIEKLFF
CDR3nt: TGTGCCAGCAGTTACTCGACGGGGGGGATTGAAAAACTGTTTTTT

d_gene: TRBD2
j_gene: TRBJ2-3
abundance: .
v_gene: TRBV2
len: 15
CDR3aa: CASSERAGAADTQYF
CDR3nt: TGTGCCAGCAGTGAAAGGGCGGGAGCGGCAGATACGCAGTATTTT

d_gene: .
j_gene: TRBJ2-1
abundance: few
v_gene: TRBV27
len: 16
CDR3aa: CASSPLRGAPENEQFF
CDR3nt: TGTGCCAGCAGTCCCCTCAGGGGCGCCCCGGAGAATGAGCAGTTCTTC

d_gene: TRBD1
j_gene: TRBJ2-5
abundance: .
v_gene: TRBV6-5
len: 14
CDR3aa: CASTPGQGSETQYF
CDR3nt: TGTGCCAGCACCCCGGGACAGGGGTCAGAGACCCAGTACTTC

d_gene: .
j_gene: TRBJ2-5
abundance: .
v_gene: TRBV11-2
len: 14
CDR3aa: CASSWDSPGETQYF
CDR3nt: TGTGCCAGCAGCTGGGACTCCCCCGGGGAGACCCAGTACTTC

d_gene: TRBD2
j_gene: TRBJ2-3
abundance: .
v_gene: TRBV5-4
len: 16
CDR3aa: CASSLDGGASTDTQYF
CDR3nt: TGTGCCAGCAGCTTGGACGGGGGGGCTAGCACAGATACGCAGTATTTT

d_gene: TRBD1
j_gene: TRBJ2-7
abundance: .
v_gene: TRBV10-3
len: 14
CDR3aa: CAISESGGQGLVDF
CDR3nt: TGTGCCATCAGTGAGTCGGGGGGACAGGGGTTGGTGGACTTC

d_gene: TRBD2
j_gene: TRBJ2-7
abundance: .
v_gene: TRBV7-9
len: 15
CDR3aa: CASSKREREPGVQYF
CDR3nt: TGTGCCAGCAGCAAGAGGGAGCGGGAGCCTGGTGTGCAGTACTTC

d_gene: .
j_gene: TRBJ2-1
abundance: .
v_gene: TRBV11-2
len: 16
CDR3aa: CASSRIALTSYNEQFF
CDR3nt: TGTGCCAGCAGCCGTATAGCTTTAACTTCCTACAATGAGCAGTTCTTC

d_gene: .
j_gene: TRBJ1-5
abundance: .
v_gene: TRBV12-3/TRBV12-4
len: 12
CDR3aa: CASSSGYQPQHF
CDR3nt: TGTGCCAGCAGTTCGGGGTATCAGCCCCAGCATTTT

d_gene: TRBD2
j_gene: TRBJ2-3
abundance: few
v_gene: TRBV28
len: 17
CDR3aa: CASSRLGTSGSTDTQYF
CDR3nt: TGTGCCAGCAGCCGCCTCGGGACTAGCGGGAGCACAGATACGCAGTATTTT

d_gene: .
j_gene: TRBJ1-2
abundance: once
v_gene: TRBV15
len: 15
CDR3aa: CATSPNWGENYGYTF
CDR3nt: TGTGCCACCAGTCCCAATTGGGGGGAAAACTATGGCTACACCTTC

d_gene: TRBD2
j_gene: TRBJ2-3
abundance: .
v_gene: TRBV29-1
len: 14
CDR3aa: CSASSGRGTDTQYF
CDR3nt: TGCAGCGCCTCGAGCGGGAGGGGCACAGATACGCAGTATTTT